The present T cell receptor (beta chain) was sequenced within a study of T cell repertoires in cytomegalovirus infection. Comments on this clonotype: The antigen remains undetermined. One base away lies a much larger clone, so this may be a sequencing read error.

The germline gives CDR1 SGHTA, CDR2 FQGNSA. Trimming cost V 5 bases and J 7 bases; bases outside gene matches: 8. This CDR3 is built from 14 residues. Via MiXCR, TCRdb re-called the reads, giving one row per CDR3 protein. This table holds roughly 46,000 distinct CDR3 sequences, around 18% found once. The clonotype was recovered from a human donor in good health (CMV status not recorded). Some clones in this sample may be carry-over from other donors' samples. The chain recombines TRBV7-2 with TRBJ2-1; 7 bases fit TRBD2. The source was CD8+ T cells from cultured PBMCs, collected from culture after CMV antigen stimulation. The CDR3 nucleotides are TGTGCCAGCAGCGGGGAGGGGTTGGGAAATGAGCAGTTCTTC. Translation gives CASSGEGLGNEQFF.